The rows below give T cell receptor beta chains drawn from one sample of a study of T cell repertoires in cytomegalovirus infection. TCRdb reprocessed the reads with MiXCR, giving one entry per CDR3 protein. The sample shows 150,000 to 200,000 distinct CDR3 sequences, about 15% of them seen only once. The sequenced material came from CD8+ T cells from PBMCs. The origin of the receptors is a human donor in good health (CMV status not recorded). Some clones in this sample may be carry-over from other donors' samples. CDR3s include the opening cysteine and the closing phenylalanine or tryptophan. D genes are given only for firm matches. Only part of the rows carry a size: once, few, many, or a class if the clone is expanded.

>many|TRBJ2-7|NA|TRBV27
CASSTSFRGVSEQYF
TGTGCCAGCAGTACCTCCTTTAGGGGGGTCAGCGAGCAGTACTTC
>many|TRBJ2-3|TRBD2|TRBV7-2
CASSLDGRTFSTDTQYF
TGTGCCAGCAGCTTAGACGGGAGGACCTTTAGCACAGATACGCAGTATTTT
>few|TRBJ2-7|NA|TRBV28
CASRTGAYEQYF
TGTGCCAGCAGGACAGGAGCCTACGAGCAGTACTTC
>NA|TRBJ2-4|NA|TRBV3-1
CASSHRAKNIQYF
TGTGCCAGCAGCCACAGGGCCAAAAACATTCAGTACTTC
>NA|TRBJ1-1|NA|TRBV6-5
CASSYRGNTEAFF
TGTGCCAGCAGTTACAGAGGGAACACTGAAGCTTTCTTT
>NA|TRBJ2-2|NA|TRBV28
CASTLGGPDTGELFF
TGTGCCAGCACCCTTGGGGGCCCAGACACCGGGGAGCTGTTTTTT
>once|TRBJ1-2|TRBD1|TRBV7-6
CASSSITGDPWGYTF
TGTGCCAGCAGCTCCATTACAGGGGACCCATGGGGCTACACCTTC
>few|TRBJ1-1|NA|TRBV7-9
CASSLVGGSGEAFF
TGTGCCAGCAGCTTAGTGGGGGGTAGTGGGGAAGCTTTCTTT
>few|TRBJ2-2|NA|TRBV28
CASRSGVGTGELFF
TGTGCCAGCAGGTCGGGAGTGGGAACCGGGGAGCTGTTTTTT
>few|TRBJ2-1|TRBD1|TRBV7-9
CASSPWDRNNEQFF
TGTGCCAGCAGCCCTTGGGACAGGAACAATGAGCAGTTCTTC
>many|TRBJ2-5|NA|TRBV7-2
CASSSSPYSKETQYF
TGTGCCAGCAGCTCGTCCCCCTACAGTAAAGAGACCCAGTACTTC
>NA|TRBJ2-1|TRBD2|TRBV11-3
CASSLRAGLGSYNEQFF
TGTGCCAGCAGCTTACGAGCGGGACTTGGATCCTACAATGAGCAGTTCTTC
>NA|TRBJ2-7|NA|TRBV29-1
CSVGGVRGGLYEQYF
TGCAGCGTTGGGGGGGTTCGAGGGGGACTCTACGAGCAGTACTTC
>NA|TRBJ2-1|NA|TRBV12-3/TRBV12-4
CASSLLQGVHEQFF
TGTGCCAGCAGTTTACTACAGGGAGTCCATGAGCAGTTCTTC
>NA|TRBJ1-1|NA|TRBV6-2/TRBV6-3
CASSYSRVMNTEAFF
TGTGCCAGCAGTTACTCGAGGGTCATGAACACTGAAGCTTTCTTT
>once|TRBJ2-7|NA|TRBV15
CATSSETYEQYF
TGTGCCACCAGCAGTGAAACCTACGAGCAGTACTTC
>NA|TRBJ2-7|NA|TRBV9
CASSVGVGSNEQYF
TGTGCCAGCAGCGTGGGGGTTGGATCGAACGAGCAGTACTTC
>NA|TRBJ2-7|TRBD2|TRBV6-1
CASSLGGRPYEQYF
TGTGCCAGCAGTTTGGGAGGGAGACCCTACGAGCAGTACTTC
>NA|TRBJ1-6|NA|TRBV11-2
CASSYRIYNSPLHF
TGTGCCAGCAGCTACAGGATTTATAATTCACCCCTCCACTTT
>NA|TRBJ2-2|TRBD2|TRBV27
CASGRGLAGVNGELFF
TGTGCCAGCGGCCGCGGACTAGCGGGAGTTAACGGGGAGCTGTTTTTT
>NA|TRBJ2-1|NA|TRBV7-8
CASSPHLSEGGLGNEQFF
TGTGCCAGCAGCCCCCATTTGTCAGAGGGGGGGCTGGGAAATGAGCAGTTCTTC
>few|TRBJ1-1|TRBD1|TRBV29-1
CSVEGQGEAFF
TGCAGCGTTGAAGGACAGGGTGAAGCTTTCTTT
>NA|TRBJ2-1|NA|TRBV7-2
CASSLIPGVYEQFF
TGTGCCAGCAGCTTAATTCCAGGGGTTTATGAGCAGTTCTTC
>NA|TRBJ2-1|NA|TRBV7-2
CASSLGRRRTNEQFF
TGTGCCAGCAGCTTAGGGCGGAGGCGAACCAATGAGCAGTTCTTC
>few|TRBJ2-1|NA|TRBV14
CASRGPLEQFF
TGTGCCAGCCGCGGCCCCCTTGAGCAGTTCTTC
>few|TRBJ2-5|NA|TRBV28
CASSFRGIADPKETQYF
TGTGCCAGCAGTTTCAGGGGGATAGCGGACCCCAAAGAGACCCAGTACTTC
>NA|TRBJ1-6|TRBD1|TRBV27
CASSFPRTGPNSPLHF
TGTGCCAGCAGTTTCCCTCGGACAGGGCCTAATTCACCCCTCCACTTT
>once|TRBJ2-6|NA|TRBV6-2/TRBV6-3
CASSFLGGSGANVLTF
TGTGCCAGCAGTTTCCTCGGGGGCTCTGGGGCCAACGTCCTGACTTTC